This T cell receptor beta chain emerged from a study of PD-1 blockade in classical Hodgkin lymphoma. Overall study results and limits: By C4D1, CD4+ diversity increased significantly, especially in complete responders. Baseline diversity was lower in partial responders and progressors than complete responders. What caused the repertoire differences, perhaps disease activity or prior therapy, remains undefined.

Note on this clone: Its antigen is unknown.

Time point defined: cycle 4 day 1 (C4D1), after five to seven weeks of nivolumab. The patients all showed relapse after autologous stem cell transplantation, while their brentuximab vedotin exposure varied. Magnetic negative selection of thawed PBMCs was the method by which CD4+ T cells were purified. Patients had relapsed/refractory classical Hodgkin lymphoma with complete response, partial response or progressive disease as best response. This CDR3 has 16 residues. V lost 2 bases and J 5 bases, leaving 21 bases between the germline ends. CDR1 is GTSNPN, CDR2 SVGIG, per germline (reference sequence). The method was immunoSEQ multiplex PCR; TCRdb's version includes in-frame clones alone and lacks a portion of them. The sample records around 27,000 clones, more than 80% being singletons.

The material sequenced was CD4+ T cells from blood, taken before the fourth cycle of nivolumab. V gene TRBV30 combines with J gene TRBJ2-5, with a possible D match to TRBD2 (5 bases). The TCR sequence derives from a human donor with classical Hodgkin lymphoma. This CDR3 reads CAWSLQRGRIGETQYF. The CDR3 DNA sequence: TGTGCCTGGAGTCTGCAGAGAGGGAGAATAGGGGAGACCCAGTACTTC.